This TCR beta chain was identified during a study of shared clonotypes between healthy human individuals. Study details: Each donor's CD4 naive and CD4 memory cells filled three plates apiece, CD8 naive two, and CD8 memory one.

A remark on this clone: Its antigen is not identified.

This table comes from immunoSEQ multiplex PCR, and its TCRdb copy is limited to in-frame clones, with some not included. The table includes roughly 2,500,000 clones, more than 85% detected once. With V trimmed by 5 bases and J by 3 bases, 10 bases remained unmatched. The germline gives CDR1 MDHEN, CDR2 SYDVKM. The CDR3 is made up of 16 amino acids. There were no recent acute infections or vaccinations among the donors, who were healthy HIV-negative adults. Study results and caveats: Across subsets, estimated richness was generally greater for naive than for memory populations.

This sequence joins TRBV28 and TRBJ2-7; TRBD2 matches 10 bases. Sequenced sample: naive CD4+ T cells from PBMCs. The sample's subset: CD45RA+ positively selected. This TCR was sampled from a man in his late teens or twenties in good health. Some clones in this sample may be carry-over from other donors' samples. The CDR3 DNA reads TGTGCCAGCAGTAATGGACAGAGGACTAGCGGCTACGAGCAGTACTTC. This gives the protein CASSNGQRTSGYEQYF.